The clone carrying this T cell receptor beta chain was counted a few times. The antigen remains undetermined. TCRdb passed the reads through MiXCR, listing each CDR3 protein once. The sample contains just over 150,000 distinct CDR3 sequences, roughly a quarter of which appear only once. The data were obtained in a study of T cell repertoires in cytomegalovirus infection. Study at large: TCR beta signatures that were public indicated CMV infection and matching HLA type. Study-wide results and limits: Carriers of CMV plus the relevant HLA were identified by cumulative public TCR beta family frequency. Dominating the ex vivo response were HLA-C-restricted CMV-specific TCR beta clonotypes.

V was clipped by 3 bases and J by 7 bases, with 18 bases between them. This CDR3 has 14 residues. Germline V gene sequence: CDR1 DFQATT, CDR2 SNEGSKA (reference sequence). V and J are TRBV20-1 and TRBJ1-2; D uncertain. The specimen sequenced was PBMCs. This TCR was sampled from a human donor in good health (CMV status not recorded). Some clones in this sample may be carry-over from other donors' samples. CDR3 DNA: TGCAGTGCTAGGTTATCCAATCAGGTCACTGGCTACACCTTC. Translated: CSARLSNQVTGYTF.